The present T cell receptor (beta chain) was sequenced within a study of regulatory T cells in long-lasting Graves disease. Study details: Positivity for TSH receptor antibodies plus over 5 years of antithyroid drugs meant persistent Graves' disease. Study-wide results and limits: Among persistent patients, a larger number of public clonotypes were shared (approximately 3,000) than among newly diagnosed patients (about 970). Tissue studied was limited to peripheral blood, excluding thyroid tissue.

Arm-PCR of CDR3 regions and iRepertoire HTBI primers were used to build TCR beta libraries. TCRdb re-called the multiplex PCR reads with MiXCR, one entry per CDR3 protein. The sample carries about 450,000 distinct CDR3 sequences, 23% recorded once. This clonotype turned up a few times. Its cognate antigen is unknown. Time point: persistent/refractory GD, antithyroid drugs over 5 years with positive TRAb. Making the TCR library involved RNA that had been extracted from PBMCs. The source material was peripheral blood mononuclear cells (PBMCs), sampled when the disease was refractory, from a patient treated with antithyroid drugs. The sequence was obtained from a female donor with Graves disease.

CDR3 sequence reads: CASGLSGSTGELFF. CDR3 coding DNA: TGTGCTAGTGGCCTCAGCGGGAGCACCGGGGAGCTGTTTTTT. The J gene is TRBJ2-2, the V gene TRBV12-5, with TRBD2 identical over 8 bases. The V segment lost 6 bases and the J segment 4 bases; nucleotides outside the gene matches: 4. CDR3 length: 14 amino acids. Germline values: CDR1 LGHNT, CDR2 FRNRAP.